Following are 7 T cell receptor beta chains from one sample sequenced in a study of blood T cells in healthy people across ages. Then a second PCR, running roughly 6 to 12 cycles, was carried out with a sample-barcoded 5' primer and a J-beta primer mix. TCRdb passed the 5' RACE reads through MiXCR, listing each CDR3 protein once. The table shows approximately 1,000,000 distinct CDR3 sequences, with 35% to 40% occurring only once. Sequencing was carried out using blood. Receptors were obtained from a young man in good health.

The V and J genes are TRBV6-2 or TRBV6-3 and TRBJ2-3; maybe TRBD1 (6 bases). The CDR3 loop spans 14 amino acids. Trimming left V 5 bases short and J 0 bases short, with 9 bases between. Germline loops: CDR1 MNHEY, CDR2 SVGEGT. The CDR3 here is CASSTGQSTDTQYF. The CDR3 DNA reads TGTGCCAGCAGTACGGGACAAAGCACAGATACGCAGTATTTT.

Turning to this clonotype: A read error may produce the germline difference seen at one junction end. The rearrangement links TRBV7-2 to TRBJ2-3, with a possible D match to TRBD1 (5 bases). CDR1 SGHTA and CDR2 FQGNSA come from the germline V gene. The CDR3 is 13 residues long. CDR3 loop: CAGSSQGSDTQYF. CDR3 in DNA: TGTGCCGGCAGCTCCCAGGGTTCAGATACGCAGTATTTT.

A few counts support this clonotype. This chain uses TRBV4-3 with TRBJ2-3, with TRBD1 as a possible D gene (5 bases). The CDR3 covers 16 residues. Germline V CDR1 and CDR2: LGHNA, YSLEER. The V end lost 0 bases, the J end lost 6 bases, and 16 bases lay between the germline ends. The CDR3 region is CASSQDTGYGRDTQYF. The CDR3 region has the DNA TGCGCCAGCAGCCAAGATACAGGTTACGGTAGGGATACGCAGTATTTT.

This clonotype turned up a few times. The chain uses TRBV7-9 and TRBJ1-1, with D uncertain. V lost 8 bases, J lost 1 base, and 17 bases lay in between. CDR3 length: 15 amino acids. CDR1 and CDR2 from the germline V gene are SEHNR and FQNEAQ (reference sequence). This CDR3 reads CASLSVEHQNTEAFF. CDR3 DNA sequence: TGTGCCAGCTTATCGGTCGAGCACCAGAACACTGAAGCTTTCTTT. The whole variable domain, filled in from reference TRBV7-9 and TRBJ1-1, reads DTGVSQNPRHKITKRGQNVTFRCDPISEHNRLYWYRQTLGQGPEFLTYFQNEAQLEKSRLLSDRFSAERPKGSFSTLEIQRTEQGDSAMYLCASLSVEHQNTEAFFGQGTRLTVV.

The chain recombines TRBV29-1 with TRBJ1-1; D is uncertain. This CDR3 is built from 13 residues. V lost 2 bases and J lost 4, with 11 bases in between. The germline V gene has CDR1 SQVTM and CDR2 ANQGSEA. In DNA, the CDR3 is TGCAGCGTTGAAACCAAGATGGGCACTGAAGCTTTCTTT. Residues: CSVETKMGTEAFF.

The rearrangement links TRBV11-2 to TRBJ2-5; D possibly matches TRBD1 or TRBD2 (6 bases each). V lost 3 bases to trimming and J lost 11 bases, with 19 bases between them. CDR3 length equals 14 residues. Germline CDR1 is SGHAT and CDR2 is FQNNGV. CDR3 DNA sequence: TGTGCCAGCAGCTTCTGGGGGGCTTACAATGAGCAGTACTTC. Translation gives CASSFWGAYNEQYF.

This clonotype was detected once. The J gene is TRBJ2-1, the V gene TRBV20-1; D gene ambiguous. Germline V lookup: CDR1 DFQATT, CDR2 SNEGSKA (reference sequence). This CDR3 is 12 amino acids long. The V gene lost 1 base and the J gene lost 12 bases, with 13 bases spanning the gap. CDR3 protein: CSARGETRWQFF. DNA of the CDR3: TGCAGTGCTAGAGGCGAGACAAGATGGCAGTTCTTC.